One and the same sample provided the 8 T cell receptor beta chains below, sequenced in a study of shared clonotypes between healthy human individuals. Sequencing used immunoSEQ multiplex PCR; TCRdb keeps in-frame clones, though not all of them. The sample includes hundreds of thousands of clones, around 93% of them seen just once. The naive CD8 population came from CD45RO-negative cells selected for CCR7, without terminally differentiated effector memory CD45RA+ cells. Sequencing was performed on naive CD8+ T cells sorted from blood. All receptors derive from a man aged 30 to 39 in good health.

This chain links TRBV10-1 with TRBJ2-1, with TRBD2 matching 13 bases. The CDR3 totals 16 residues. CDR1 and CDR2 (germline): WNHNN, SYGVQD (reference sequence). J lost 5 bases, V lost 6 bases, and 7 bases had no gene match. The CDR3 is CASRSRTSGSHNEQFF. CDR3 DNA sequence: TGCGCCAGCAGATCCCGGACTAGCGGGAGCCACAATGAGCAGTTCTTC.

The chain has TRBV29-1 and TRBJ2-1, with 7 positions matching TRBD1. With 2 bases clipped from V and 0 bases from J, the junction kept 7 bases outside the gene matches. CDR1 SQVTM and CDR2 ANQGSEA come from the germline V gene. The CDR3 runs to 16 residues. The CDR3 DNA sequence: TGCAGCGTTGAATTCCTCAGGGGGAGCTCCTACAATGAGCAGTTCTTC. Translating gives CSVEFLRGSSYNEQFF.

In this sample, this clone turned up once. This chain links TRBV27 with TRBJ2-1; D is possibly TRBD1 (5 bases). This CDR3 comprises 13 residues. V gave up 2 bases and J gave up 7 bases, with 9 bases separating them. CDR1 MNHEY and CDR2 SMNVEV come from the germline V gene (reference sequence). This CDR3 is CASSLQGMNEQFF. The CDR3 nucleotides read TGTGCCAGCAGTTTACAGGGAATGAATGAGCAGTTCTTC.

The chain couples TRBV30 to TRBJ2-2, with 11 bases fitting TRBD2. Germline V gives CDR1 GTSNPN, CDR2 SVGIG (reference sequence). J gave up 4 bases and V 4 bases, and 14 bases lay outside the gene matches. CDR3 length equals 18 residues. Written as DNA, the CDR3 is TGTGCCTGGAAAACTAGGACTAGCGGGTCTAGGCGCACCGGGGAGCTGTTTTTT. Amino acids: CAWKTRTSGSRRTGELFF.

The V and J genes are TRBV28 and TRBJ2-7; 11 positions agree with TRBD2. V was clipped by 4 bases and J by 5 bases; unmatched bases: 7. The CDR3 is made up of 15 amino acids. Germline loops: CDR1 MDHEN, CDR2 SYDVKM. CDR3 nucleotide sequence: TGTGCCAGCAGTTGGCTGACTAGCGGGAACAACGAGCAGTACTTC. It codes for CASSWLTSGNNEQYF.

The chain has TRBV28 and TRBJ2-1; 8 positions agree with TRBD1. J gave up 3 bases and V 7 bases, and 11 bases lay outside the gene matches. CDR3 length: 16 amino acids. Looked up from germline, CDR1 is MDHEN and CDR2 is SYDVKM. The CDR3 DNA sequence: TGTGCCAGCATCAGTCTCCGACAGGGGAGCTACAATGAGCAGTTCTTC. This encodes CASISLRQGSYNEQFF.

The chain recombines TRBV9 with TRBJ2-1, with 7 nucleotides matching TRBD2. The CDR3 covers 15 residues. V lost 3 bases to trimming and J lost 3 bases; unmatched junction nucleotides: 6. Germline V lookup: CDR1 SGDLS, CDR2 YYNGEE. This chain's CDR3 is CASSEGGSGYNEQFF. The CDR3 DNA reads as TGTGCCAGCAGCGAAGGCGGGAGTGGCTACAATGAGCAGTTCTTC.

The chain carries TRBV27 and TRBJ2-2; 10 bases match TRBD1. The V gene's germline CDR1 is MNHEY and CDR2 SMNVEV (reference sequence). Trimming at V came to 4 bases and at J to 4 bases, leaving 3 bases not matched to a gene. This CDR3 spans 15 amino acids. CDR3: CASSWGQGTTGELFF. The CDR3 DNA reads as TGTGCCAGCAGTTGGGGACAGGGGACCACCGGGGAGCTGTTTTTT.